Shown below are 13 T cell receptor beta chains from a single sample sequenced in a study of cytotoxic CD8 clonotypes in ibrutinib-treated CLL. Assay used: immunoSEQ multiplex PCR; TCRdb lists only in-frame clones, some missing. The sample lists 110,000 to 150,000 clones, about 72% seen once, with 28% in the top ten. Sequenced here: PBMCs, sampled after 12 months of ibrutinib treatment. The receptors shown here come from a human donor with chronic lymphocytic leukemia.

The rearrangement joins TRBV7-9 to TRBJ1-2; possible D gene TRBD1, 6 bases. Germline CDR1 SEHNR, CDR2 FQNEAQ (reference sequence). The CDR3 totals 13 residues. The V and J ends lost 5 bases and 8 bases respectively, with 15 bases between them. The CDR3 reads CASSLSRGRGYTF. CDR3 bases: TGTGCCAGCAGCCTCTCCAGGGGACGAGGCTACACCTTC.

V and J are TRBV29-1 and TRBJ1-2; D not resolved. This CDR3 is 14 amino acids long. Trimming removed 7 bases at V and 0 bases at J, with 15 bases between. Germline CDR1 is SQVTM and CDR2 is ANQGSEA. This chain's CDR3 is CSGLLTGTNYGYTF. The CDR3 nucleotides are TGCAGCGGGCTCCTGACGGGGACTAACTATGGCTACACCTTC.

This chain links TRBV4-3 with TRBJ1-1; D is ambiguous. V was clipped by 0 bases and J by 7 bases, with 12 bases between them. The CDR3 runs to 14 residues. Germline CDR1 and CDR2: LGHNA and YSLEER. The CDR3 spells CASSQEQLAFEAFF. The CDR3 DNA follows: TGCGCCAGCAGCCAAGAACAACTGGCCTTTGAAGCTTTCTTT.

Comment on this clone: Germline and junction disagree at one end, which may indicate a read error. This chain links TRBV5-4 with TRBJ2-2; 9 nucleotides align to TRBD1. CDR3 length equals 15 residues. Germline values: CDR1 SGHNT, CDR2 YYREEE (reference sequence). CDR3 in amino acids: CASTLGQGHTGELFF. The CDR3 nucleotides are TGTGCCAGCACCTTGGGACAGGGCCACACCGGGGAGCTGTTTTTT.

V is TRBV9 and J is TRBJ2-2; TRBD2 matches at 10 bases. This CDR3 region has 16 residues. V was pared by 4 bases and J by 6 bases, with 9 bases of the junction left unmatched. Germline lookup yields CDR1 SGDLS and CDR2 YYNGEE. The CDR3 protein is CASSFTSGEGAGELFF. CDR3 DNA sequence: TGTGCCAGCAGCTTTACTAGCGGGGAGGGAGCCGGGGAGCTGTTTTTT.

DNA of the CDR3: TGTGCCAGCAATCAGGGGCTGGGTAATCAGCCCCAGCATTTT. It encodes CASNQGLGNQPQHF. The chain couples TRBV28 to TRBJ1-5; TRBD1 might be the D (6 bases). V dropped 7 bases and J dropped 4 bases, with 14 bases sitting between them. Germline V gene lookup returns CDR1 MDHEN and CDR2 SYDVKM. This CDR3 has 14 amino acids. The full variable domain, rest sourced from reference TRBV28 and TRBJ1-5, is DVKVTQSSRYLVKRTGEKVFLECVQDMDHENMFWYRQDPGLGLRLIYFSYDVKMKEKGDIPEGYSVSREKKERFSLILESASTNQTSMYLCASNQGLGNQPQHFGDGTRLSIL.

This clone was detected only a few times. The J gene is TRBJ1-1, the V gene TRBV7-9; 7 positions match TRBD1. CDR1 SEHNR and CDR2 FQNEAQ come from the germline V gene (reference sequence). The V gene end was trimmed by 4 bases and the J gene end by 1 base; junction bases not matched to a gene: 0. The CDR3 runs 13 residues. This chain's CDR3 is CASSSGGNTEAFF. The CDR3 DNA is TGTGCCAGCAGCTCAGGGGGGAACACTGAAGCTTTCTTT.

The chain joins TRBV7-7 to TRBJ2-2; D is possibly TRBD2 (5 bases). With 5 bases removed from V and 4 bases from J, the gap between germline ends came to 8 bases. Germline V CDR1 and CDR2: SSHAT, FNYEAQ (reference sequence). The CDR3 is 13 residues long. CDR3 sequence: CASSLTSTGELFF. Written as DNA, the CDR3 is TGTGCCAGCAGCCTAACTAGCACCGGGGAGCTGTTTTTT.

The J gene is TRBJ2-3, the V gene TRBV7-2; 13 bases line up with TRBD2. The CDR3 loop spans 16 amino acids. With 5 bases clipped from V and 10 bases from J, the junction kept 12 bases outside the gene matches. Germline CDR1 reads SGHTA; CDR2 reads FQGNSA. DNA of the CDR3: TGTGCCAGCAGCCGAGGACTAGCGGGGGCCGAGCCGGCGCAGTATTTT. Translating gives CASSRGLAGAEPAQYF.

V gene TRBV9 combines with J gene TRBJ2-5; D ambiguous. Germline CDR1 is SGDLS and CDR2 is YYNGEE. V lost 0 bases to trimming and J lost 1 base, with 10 bases between them. The CDR3 consists of 15 residues. The CDR3 sequence is CASSVGGYSQETQYF. CDR3 nucleotides: TGTGCCAGCAGCGTAGGAGGTTATAGCCAAGAGACCCAGTACTTC.

The chain has TRBV30 and TRBJ1-6; D might be TRBD1 (6 bases). Trimming removed 3 bases at V and 12 bases at J, with 12 bases between. Germline values: CDR1 GTSNPN, CDR2 SVGIG (reference sequence). This CDR3 spans 12 amino acids. The CDR3 bases are TGTGCCTGGAGACGGACACAGGGACCCCTCCACTTT. Translation: CAWRRTQGPLHF.

This chain links TRBV7-2 with TRBJ1-1, with D perhaps TRBD1 (6 bases). The germline CDR1 and CDR2 sequences are SGHTA and FQGNSA. V was cut by 6 bases and J by 5 bases, with 16 bases left in between. The CDR3 runs 14 residues. CDR3 DNA: TGTGCCAGCAGACGTGGACAGTTGGGAACTGAAGCTTTCTTT. Translated, it gives CASRRGQLGTEAFF. Complete variable domain (other parts from reference TRBV7-2 and TRBJ1-1): GAGVSQSPSNKVTEKGKDVELRCDPISGHTALYWYRQSLGQGLEFLIYFQGNSAPDKSGLPSDRFSAERTGGSVSTLTIQRTQQEDSAVYLCASRRGQLGTEAFFGQGTRLTVV.

The chain joins TRBV7-2 to TRBJ1-2, with a possible D match to TRBD1 (5 bases). Trimming took 3 bases from V and 7 from J, leaving 9 bases between them. CDR1 is SGHTA, CDR2 FQGNSA, per germline. The CDR3 is made up of 12 amino acids. CDR3 DNA sequence: TGTGCCAGCAGCTTCAGGGAATTTGGCTACACCTTC. This sequence encodes CASSFREFGYTF. The whole variable domain, filled in from reference TRBV7-2 and TRBJ1-2, reads GAGVSQSPSNKVTEKGKDVELRCDPISGHTALYWYRQSLGQGLEFLIYFQGNSAPDKSGLPSDRFSAERTGGSVSTLTIQRTQQEDSAVYLCASSFREFGYTFGSGTRLTVV.